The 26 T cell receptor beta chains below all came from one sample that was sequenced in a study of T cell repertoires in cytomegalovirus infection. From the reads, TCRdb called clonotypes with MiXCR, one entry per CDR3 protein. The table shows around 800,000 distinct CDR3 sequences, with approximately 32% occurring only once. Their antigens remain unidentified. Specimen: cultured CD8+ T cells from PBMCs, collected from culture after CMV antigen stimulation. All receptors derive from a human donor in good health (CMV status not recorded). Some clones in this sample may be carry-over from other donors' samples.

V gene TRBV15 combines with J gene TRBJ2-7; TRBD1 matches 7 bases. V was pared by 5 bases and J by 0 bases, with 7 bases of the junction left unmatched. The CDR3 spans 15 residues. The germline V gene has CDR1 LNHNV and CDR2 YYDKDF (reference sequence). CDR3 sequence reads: CATSLNRGGSYEQYF. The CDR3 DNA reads TGTGCCACCAGCCTGAACAGGGGCGGCTCCTACGAGCAGTACTTC.

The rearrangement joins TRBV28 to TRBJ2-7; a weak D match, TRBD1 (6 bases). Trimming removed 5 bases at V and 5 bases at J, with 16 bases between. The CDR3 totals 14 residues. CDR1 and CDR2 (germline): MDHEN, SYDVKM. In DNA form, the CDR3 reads TGTGCCAGCAGTGATAACAGGGTCCCCCACGAGCAGTACGTC. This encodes CASSDNRVPHEQYV.

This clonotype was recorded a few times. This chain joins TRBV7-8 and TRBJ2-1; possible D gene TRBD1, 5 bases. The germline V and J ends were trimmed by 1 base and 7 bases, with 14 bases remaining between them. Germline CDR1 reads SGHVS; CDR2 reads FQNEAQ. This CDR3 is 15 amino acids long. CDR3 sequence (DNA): TGTGCCAGCAGCTTAGGGGGCATGTACCAAAATGAGCAGTTCTTC. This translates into CASSLGGMYQNEQFF.

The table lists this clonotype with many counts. The CDR3 region is CASSPIPWRGSSYEQYF. The CDR3 nucleotides are TGTGCCAGCAGCCCGATTCCTTGGCGGGGGTCTTCCTACGAGCAGTACTTC. The rearrangement joins TRBV7-6 to TRBJ2-7; 7 nucleotides match TRBD2. In germline, CDR1 is SGHVS, CDR2 FNYEAQ. V dropped 5 bases and J dropped 1; count of bases not matched to a gene: 14. The CDR3 sequence is 17 residues long.

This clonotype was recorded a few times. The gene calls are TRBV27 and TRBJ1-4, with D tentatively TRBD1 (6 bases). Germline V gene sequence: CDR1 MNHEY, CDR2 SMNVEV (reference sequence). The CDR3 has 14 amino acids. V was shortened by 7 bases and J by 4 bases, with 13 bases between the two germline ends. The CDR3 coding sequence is TGTGCCAGCACCTCCGGGACATATAATGAAAAACTGTTTTTT. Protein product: CASTSGTYNEKLFF.

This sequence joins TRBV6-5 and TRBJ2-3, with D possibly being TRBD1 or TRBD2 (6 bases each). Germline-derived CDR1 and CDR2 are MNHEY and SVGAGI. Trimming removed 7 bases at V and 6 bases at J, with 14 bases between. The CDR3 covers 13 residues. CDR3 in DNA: TGTGCCAGCATGAAAGGGGGGAGGGATACGCAGTATTTT. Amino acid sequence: CASMKGGRDTQYF.

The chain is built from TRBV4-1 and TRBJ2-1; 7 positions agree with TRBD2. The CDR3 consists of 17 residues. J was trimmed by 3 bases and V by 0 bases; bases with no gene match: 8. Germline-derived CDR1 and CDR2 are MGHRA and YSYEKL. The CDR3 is CASSQDQLASGYNEQFF. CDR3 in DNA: TGCGCCAGCAGCCAAGATCAGCTCGCTAGCGGCTACAATGAGCAGTTCTTC.

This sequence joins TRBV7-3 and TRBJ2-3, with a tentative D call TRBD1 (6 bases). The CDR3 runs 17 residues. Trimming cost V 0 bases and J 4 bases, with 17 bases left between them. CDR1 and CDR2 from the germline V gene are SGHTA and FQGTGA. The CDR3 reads CASSLTPGQGIPDTQYF. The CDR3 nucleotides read TGTGCCAGCAGCTTAACGCCCGGCCAGGGGATCCCAGATACGCAGTATTTT. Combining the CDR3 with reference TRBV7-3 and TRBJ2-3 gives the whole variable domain GAGVSQTPSNKVTEKGKYVELRCDPISGHTALYWYRQSLGQGPEFLIYFQGTGAADDSGLPNDRFFAVRPEGSVSTLKIQRTERGDSAVYLCASSLTPGQGIPDTQYFGPGTRLTVL.

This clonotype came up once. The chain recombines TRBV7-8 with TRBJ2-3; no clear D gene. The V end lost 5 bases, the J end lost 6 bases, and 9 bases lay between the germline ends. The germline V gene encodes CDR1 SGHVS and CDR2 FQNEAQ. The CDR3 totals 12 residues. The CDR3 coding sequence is TGTGCCAGCAGCACCACTGGGGATACGCAGTATTTT. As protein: CASSTTGDTQYF.

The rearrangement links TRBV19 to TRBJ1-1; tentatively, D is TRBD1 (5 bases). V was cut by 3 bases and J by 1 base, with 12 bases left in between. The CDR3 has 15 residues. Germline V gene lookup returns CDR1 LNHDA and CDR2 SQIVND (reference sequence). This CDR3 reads CASSINAGWNTEAFF. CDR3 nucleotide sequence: TGTGCCAGTAGTATCAACGCAGGGTGGAACACTGAAGCTTTCTTT. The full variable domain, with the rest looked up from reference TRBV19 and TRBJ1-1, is DGGITQSPKYLFRKEGQNVTLSCEQNLNHDAMYWYRQDPGQGLRLIYYSQIVNDFQKGDIAEGYSVSREKKESFPLTVTSAQKNPTAFYLCASSINAGWNTEAFFGQGTRLTVV.

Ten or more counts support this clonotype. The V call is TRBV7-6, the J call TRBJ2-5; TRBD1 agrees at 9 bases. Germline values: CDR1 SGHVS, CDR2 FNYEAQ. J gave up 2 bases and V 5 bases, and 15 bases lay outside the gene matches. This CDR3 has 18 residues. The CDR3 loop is CASSPTGGLAVLQETQYF. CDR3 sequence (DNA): TGTGCCAGCAGCCCAACAGGGGGCTTAGCAGTCTTACAAGAGACCCAGTACTTC.

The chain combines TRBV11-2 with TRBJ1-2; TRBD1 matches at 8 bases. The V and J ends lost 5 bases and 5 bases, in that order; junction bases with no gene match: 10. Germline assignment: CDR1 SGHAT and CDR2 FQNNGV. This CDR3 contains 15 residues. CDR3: CASSDRTGIEYGYTF. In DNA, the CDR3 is TGTGCCAGCAGCGACCGGACAGGGATAGAGTATGGCTACACCTTC.

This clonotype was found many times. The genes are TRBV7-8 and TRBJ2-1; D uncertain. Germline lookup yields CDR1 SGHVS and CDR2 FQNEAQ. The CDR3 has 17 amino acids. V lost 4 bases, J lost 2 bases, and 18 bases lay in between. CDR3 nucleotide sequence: TGTGCCAGCAGCTCCCCCTCAAGGGTAGGCCCCTACAATGAGCAGTTCTTC. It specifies CASSSPSRVGPYNEQFF.

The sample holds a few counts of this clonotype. Written as DNA, the CDR3 is TGTGCCAGCAGCTCGACGCGGGACAGCGAGACTAACTATGGCTACACCTTC. Protein: CASSSTRDSETNYGYTF. The chain is built from TRBV7-3 and TRBJ1-2, with TRBD1 identical over 7 bases. This CDR3 is 17 amino acids long. Germline CDR1 and CDR2: SGHTA and FQGTGA. The junction had 11 bases not matched to a gene; V was cut back by 4 bases and J by 0 bases.

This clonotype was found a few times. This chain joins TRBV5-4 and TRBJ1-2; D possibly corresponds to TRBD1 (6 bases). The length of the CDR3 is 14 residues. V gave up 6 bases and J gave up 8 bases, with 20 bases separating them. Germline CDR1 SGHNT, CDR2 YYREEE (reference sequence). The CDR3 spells CASTPLGGLGGYTF. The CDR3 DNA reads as TGTGCCAGCACCCCCCTTGGGGGGCTAGGAGGCTACACCTTC.

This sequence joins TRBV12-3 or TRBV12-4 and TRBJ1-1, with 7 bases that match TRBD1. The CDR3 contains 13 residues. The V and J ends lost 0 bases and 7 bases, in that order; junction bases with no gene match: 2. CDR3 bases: TGTGCCAGCAGTTTAGCAGGGGGCCTTGAAGCTTTCTTT. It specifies CASSLAGGLEAFF.

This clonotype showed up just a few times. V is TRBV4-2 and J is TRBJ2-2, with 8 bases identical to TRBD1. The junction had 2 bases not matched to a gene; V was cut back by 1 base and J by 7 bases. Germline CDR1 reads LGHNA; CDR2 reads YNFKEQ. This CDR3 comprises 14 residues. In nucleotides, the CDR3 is TGTGCCAGCAGCCAAGGACAGGGGCTCGGGGAGCTGTTTTTT. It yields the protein CASSQGQGLGELFF.

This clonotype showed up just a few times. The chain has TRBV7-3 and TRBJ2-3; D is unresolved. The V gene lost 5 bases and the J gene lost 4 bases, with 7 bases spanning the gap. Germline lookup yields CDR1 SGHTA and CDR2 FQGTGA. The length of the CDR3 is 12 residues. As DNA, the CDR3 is TGTGCCAGCAGCCCGCACCCAGATACGCAGTATTTT. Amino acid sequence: CASSPHPDTQYF.

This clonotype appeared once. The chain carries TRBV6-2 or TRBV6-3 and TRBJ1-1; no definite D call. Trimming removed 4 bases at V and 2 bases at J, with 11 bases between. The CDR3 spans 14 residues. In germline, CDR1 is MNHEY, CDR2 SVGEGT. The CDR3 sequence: CASSSPTPNTEAFF. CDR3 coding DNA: TGTGCCAGCAGTTCCCCGACCCCTAACACTGAAGCTTTCTTT.

The CDR3: CASRALGIGPYEQYF. CDR3 bases: TGTGCCAGCAGAGCGTTGGGAATAGGGCCCTACGAGCAGTACTTC. The rearrangement joins TRBV6-1 to TRBJ2-7; no definite D call. The germline CDR1 and CDR2 sequences are MNHNS and SASEGT. The V end lost 6 bases, the J end lost 2 bases, and 17 bases lay between the germline ends. The CDR3 runs to 15 residues.

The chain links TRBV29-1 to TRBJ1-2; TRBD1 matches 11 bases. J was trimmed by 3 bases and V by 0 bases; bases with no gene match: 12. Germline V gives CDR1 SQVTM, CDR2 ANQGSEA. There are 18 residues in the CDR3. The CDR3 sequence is CSVEDLRTGGNRYYGYTF. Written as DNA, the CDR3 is TGCAGCGTTGAAGATCTTCGGACAGGGGGCAATCGGTACTATGGCTACACCTTC.

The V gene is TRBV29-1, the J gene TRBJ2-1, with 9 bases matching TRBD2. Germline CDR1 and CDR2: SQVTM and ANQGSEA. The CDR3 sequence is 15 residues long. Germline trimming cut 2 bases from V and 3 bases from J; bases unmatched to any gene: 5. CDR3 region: CSVELAGIYYNEQFF. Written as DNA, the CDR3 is TGCAGCGTTGAACTAGCGGGGATCTACTACAATGAGCAGTTCTTC.

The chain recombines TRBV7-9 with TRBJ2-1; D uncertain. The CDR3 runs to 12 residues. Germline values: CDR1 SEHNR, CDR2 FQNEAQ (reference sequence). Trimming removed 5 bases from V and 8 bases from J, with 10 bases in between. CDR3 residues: CASSVARDEQFF. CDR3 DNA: TGTGCCAGCAGCGTGGCAAGGGATGAGCAGTTCTTC.

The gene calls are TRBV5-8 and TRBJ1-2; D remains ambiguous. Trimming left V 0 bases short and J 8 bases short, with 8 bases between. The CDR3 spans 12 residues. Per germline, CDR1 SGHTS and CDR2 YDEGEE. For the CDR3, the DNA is TGTGCCAGCAGCTTGGACGTGATAGGCTACACCTTC. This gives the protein CASSLDVIGYTF.

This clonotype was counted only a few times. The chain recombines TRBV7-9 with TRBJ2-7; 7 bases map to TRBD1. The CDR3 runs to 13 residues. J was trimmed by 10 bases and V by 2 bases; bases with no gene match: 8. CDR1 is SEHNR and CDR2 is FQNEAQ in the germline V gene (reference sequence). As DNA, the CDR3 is TGTGCCAGCAGCTTATCCCGTGGACAGGTCCAGTACGTC. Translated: CASSLSRGQVQYV.

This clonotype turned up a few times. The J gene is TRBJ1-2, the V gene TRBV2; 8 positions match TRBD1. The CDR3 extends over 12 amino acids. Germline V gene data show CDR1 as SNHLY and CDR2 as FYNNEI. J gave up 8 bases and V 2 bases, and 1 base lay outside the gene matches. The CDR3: CASSETGGGYTF. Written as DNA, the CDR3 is TGTGCCAGCAGTGAAACAGGGGGAGGCTACACCTTC. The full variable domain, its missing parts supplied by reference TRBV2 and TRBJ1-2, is EPEVTQTPSHQVTQMGQEVILRCVPISNHLYFYWYRQILGQKVEFLVSFYNNEISEKSEIFDDQFSVERPDGSNFTLKIRSTKLEDSAMYFCASSETGGGYTFGSGTRLTVV.